This T cell receptor (beta chain) derives from a study of T cell changes during pregnancy in multiple sclerosis (dated by TCRdb to between 2018 and 2020). Context from the whole study: Changes in the T cell repertoire over the course of pregnancy were examined in this study in women with multiple sclerosis.

CDR3 length: 15 amino acids, cysteine to phenylalanine. Here the CDR3 DNA is all that survives: 45 bases in frame from base 1. For this chain, trimming is 0 bases at the V end and 2 bases at the J end, and the number of junction bases without a gene match is 0. CDR1 MNHEY and CDR2 SVGAGI are derived from the germline V gene. Libraries were made using the immunoSEQ multiplex PCR assay. Sourced from immuneACCESS, this table was stored by TCRdb with only in-frame sequences that have V and J called. A share of the clones is absent; for the studies checked, an unresolved V gene accounts for under half, and the remainder has no known explanation. The sample table records 57,000 or so clones; 88% of these occur just once. Approximately 1.6% of the sample lies in the top ten. Comment on this clone: Its antigen target is currently unknown. Base-call qualities are not available, and no considerably larger clone is one nucleotide away.

The sequence came from a female donor with multiple sclerosis, enrolled in a pregnancy study. In this chain, TRBV6-5 is recombined with TRBJ1-5; a stretch of 8 junction bases matches TRBD1. The sample here was peripheral blood, taken in the first trimester of pregnancy. The CDR3 is CASSYSTGGNQPQHF. The nucleotides are TGTGCCAGCAGTTACTCGACAGGGGGCAATCAGCCCCAGCATTTT.